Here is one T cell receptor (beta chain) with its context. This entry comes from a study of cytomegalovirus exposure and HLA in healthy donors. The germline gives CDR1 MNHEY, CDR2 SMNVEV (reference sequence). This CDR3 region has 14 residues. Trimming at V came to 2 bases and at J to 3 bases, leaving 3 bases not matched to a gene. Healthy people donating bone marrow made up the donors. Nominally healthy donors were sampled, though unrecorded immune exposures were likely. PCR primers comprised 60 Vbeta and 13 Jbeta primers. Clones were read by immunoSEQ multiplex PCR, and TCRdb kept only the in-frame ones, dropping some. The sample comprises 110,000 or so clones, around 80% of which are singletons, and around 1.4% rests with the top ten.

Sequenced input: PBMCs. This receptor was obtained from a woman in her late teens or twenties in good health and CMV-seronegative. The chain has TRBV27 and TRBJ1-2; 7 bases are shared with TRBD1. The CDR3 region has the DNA TGTGCCAGCAGTTTAAGGGGGCCAGACTATGGCTACACCTTC. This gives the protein CASSLRGPDYGYTF.